This section outlines one T cell receptor (beta chain) sequence together with its context. In the authors' workflow: Reference gene primer amplification in the assay estimated nucleated cell counts. TCRdb's table, derived via immunoSEQ multiplex PCR, lists solely in-frame clones and lacks some. That table supplies the V and J calls and clone size; D and trimming were determined from the DNA. The data hold roughly 240,000 clones, with roughly 90% observed a single time. The data originate from a study of blood T cell repertoires in COVID-19. Germline CDR1 reads LGHNT; CDR2 reads FRNRAP. V lost 6 bases to trimming and J lost 4 bases, with 10 bases between them. CDR3 size: 12 residues. The study drew participants aged about 18 to 89 years from 24 US areas. Participant reports of clinical history set cohort assignment.

Sequencing was done on a sample of PBMCs or T cells enriched from blood (not recorded which). The sequence derives from a woman aged 30 to 39 with acute COVID-19. V gene TRBV12-5 combines with J gene TRBJ2-7, with no clear D. The CDR3 DNA reads TGTGCTAGTGGGCTTTACAGTTACGAGCAGTACTTC. It codes for CASGLYSYEQYF.